This TCR beta chain was recovered during a study of blood T cells in healthy people across ages. Each sample gave at least 6.5 million isolated PBMCs. Primers used in a second PCR of about 7 to 12 cycles were a sample-barcoded 5' primer and a J-beta primer mix. Each cDNA molecule was tagged by a template-switch adaptor that had 12 random nucleotides. TCRdb reprocessed the 5' RACE reads via MiXCR and lists one record per CDR3 protein. The table shows about 1.6 million distinct CDR3 sequences, with roughly a third occurring only once. For this clonotype: The antigen remains unidentified.

Per the germline V gene, CDR1 is PRHDT and CDR2 is FYEKMQ (reference sequence). With V trimmed by 5 bases and J by 0 bases, 7 bases remained unmatched. The CDR3 covers 15 residues. Findings and limits, study-wide: Using unsorted PBMCs precluded a conclusive naive versus antigen-experienced comparison. With age, beta diversity per million T cells declined roughly linearly, significantly by 30 to 50.

This clonotype was obtained from a woman under 40 in good health. The sequenced sample was blood. The V and J genes are TRBV13 and TRBJ2-7, with 7 bases lining up with TRBD1. The CDR3 loop reads CASSQYGTVSYEQYF. CDR3 sequence (DNA): TGTGCCAGCAGCCAGTACGGGACAGTCTCCTACGAGCAGTACTTC.